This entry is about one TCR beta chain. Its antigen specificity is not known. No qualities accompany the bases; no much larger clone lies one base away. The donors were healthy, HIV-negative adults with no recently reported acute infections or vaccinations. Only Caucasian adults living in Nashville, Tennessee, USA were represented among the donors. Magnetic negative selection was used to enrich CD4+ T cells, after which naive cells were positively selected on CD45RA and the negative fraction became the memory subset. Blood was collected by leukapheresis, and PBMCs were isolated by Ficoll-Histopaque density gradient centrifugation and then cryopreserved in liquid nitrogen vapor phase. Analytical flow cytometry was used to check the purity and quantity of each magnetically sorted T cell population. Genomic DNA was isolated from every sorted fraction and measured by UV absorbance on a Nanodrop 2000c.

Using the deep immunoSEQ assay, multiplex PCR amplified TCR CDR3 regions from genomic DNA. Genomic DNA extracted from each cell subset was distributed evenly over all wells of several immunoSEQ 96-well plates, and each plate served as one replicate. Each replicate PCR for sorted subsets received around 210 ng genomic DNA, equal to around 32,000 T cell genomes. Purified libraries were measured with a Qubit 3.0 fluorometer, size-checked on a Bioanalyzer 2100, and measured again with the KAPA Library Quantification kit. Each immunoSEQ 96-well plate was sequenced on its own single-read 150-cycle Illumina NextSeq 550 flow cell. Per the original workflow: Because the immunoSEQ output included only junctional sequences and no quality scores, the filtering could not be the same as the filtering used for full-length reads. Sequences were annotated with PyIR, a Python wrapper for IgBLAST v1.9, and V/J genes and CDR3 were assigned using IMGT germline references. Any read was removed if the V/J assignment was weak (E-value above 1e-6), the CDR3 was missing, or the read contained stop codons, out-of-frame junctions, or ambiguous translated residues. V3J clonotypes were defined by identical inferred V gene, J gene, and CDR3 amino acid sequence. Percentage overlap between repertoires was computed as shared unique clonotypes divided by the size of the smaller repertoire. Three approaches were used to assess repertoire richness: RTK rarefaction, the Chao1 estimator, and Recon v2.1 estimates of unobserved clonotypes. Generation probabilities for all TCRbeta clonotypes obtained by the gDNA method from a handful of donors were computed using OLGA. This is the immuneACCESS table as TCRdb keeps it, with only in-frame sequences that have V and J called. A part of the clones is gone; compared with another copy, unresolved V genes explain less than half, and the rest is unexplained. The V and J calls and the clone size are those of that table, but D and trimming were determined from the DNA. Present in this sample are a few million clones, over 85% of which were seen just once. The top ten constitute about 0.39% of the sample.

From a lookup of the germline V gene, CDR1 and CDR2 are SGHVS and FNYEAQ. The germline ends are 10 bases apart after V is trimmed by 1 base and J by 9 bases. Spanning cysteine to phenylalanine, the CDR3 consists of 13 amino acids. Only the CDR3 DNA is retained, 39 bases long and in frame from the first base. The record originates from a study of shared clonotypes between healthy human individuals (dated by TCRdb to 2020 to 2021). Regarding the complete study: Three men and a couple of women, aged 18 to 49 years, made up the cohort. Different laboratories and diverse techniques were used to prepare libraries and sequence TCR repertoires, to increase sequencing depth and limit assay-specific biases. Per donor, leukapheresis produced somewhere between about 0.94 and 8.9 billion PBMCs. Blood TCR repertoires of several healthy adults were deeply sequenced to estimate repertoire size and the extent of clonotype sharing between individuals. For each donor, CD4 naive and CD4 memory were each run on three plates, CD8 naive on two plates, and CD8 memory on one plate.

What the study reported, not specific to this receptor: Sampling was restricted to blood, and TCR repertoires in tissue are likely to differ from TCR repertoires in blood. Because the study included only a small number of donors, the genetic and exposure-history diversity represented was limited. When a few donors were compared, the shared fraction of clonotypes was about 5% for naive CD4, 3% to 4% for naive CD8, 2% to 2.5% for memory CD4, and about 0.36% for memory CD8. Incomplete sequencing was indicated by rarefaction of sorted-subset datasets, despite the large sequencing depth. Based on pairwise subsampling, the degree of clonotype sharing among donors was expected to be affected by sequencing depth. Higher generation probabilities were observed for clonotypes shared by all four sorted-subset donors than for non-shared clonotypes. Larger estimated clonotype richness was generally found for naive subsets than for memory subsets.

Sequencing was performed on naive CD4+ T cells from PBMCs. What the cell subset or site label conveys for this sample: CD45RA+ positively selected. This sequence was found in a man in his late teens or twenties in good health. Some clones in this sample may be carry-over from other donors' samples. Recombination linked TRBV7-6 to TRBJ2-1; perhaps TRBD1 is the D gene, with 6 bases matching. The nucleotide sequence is TGTGCCAGCAGCTTAGACAGGGCAACTGAGCAGTTCTTC. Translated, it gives CASSLDRATEQFF.